These 14 T cell receptor beta chains originate from one sample sequenced in a study of blood T cell repertoires in COVID-19. The method was immunoSEQ multiplex PCR; TCRdb's version includes in-frame clones alone and lacks a portion of them. The table records about 180,000 clones, roughly 85% of them present only once. Input material: peripheral blood. All receptors come from a man aged 50 to 59 with active or convalescent COVID-19.

V and J are TRBV27 and TRBJ1-5; 7 positions match TRBD1. Per the germline V gene, CDR1 is MNHEY and CDR2 is SMNVEV (reference sequence). The CDR3 is 14 residues long. Germline trimming cut 6 bases from V and 2 bases from J; bases unmatched to any gene: 4. DNA of the CDR3: TGTGCCAGCAGCCCCGGGACAGGCAATCAGCCCCAGCATTTT. Amino acids: CASSPGTGNQPQHF.

This rearrangement joins TRBV23-1 to TRBJ1-1, with D tentatively TRBD1 (5 bases). TRBV23-1 is an open reading frame, and its role is uncertain. The CDR3 is made up of 15 amino acids. V lost 4 bases to trimming and J lost 5 bases, with 17 bases between them. The CDR3 DNA follows: TGCGCCAGCAGTCCCCTGGGCAGGGTGGGTACTGAAGCTTTCTTT. It translates to CASSPLGRVGTEAFF.

The chain has TRBV3-1 (or the pseudogene TRBV3-2) and TRBJ1-4; D not certain. Trimming stripped 0 bases from V and 4 bases from J, with 9 bases between. Germline CDR1 and CDR2: LGHDT and YNNKEL (reference sequence). The CDR3 has 15 amino acids. CDR3 amino acids: CASSQDGVFNEKLFF. DNA of the CDR3: TGTGCCAGCAGCCAAGACGGGGTATTTAATGAAAAACTGTTTTTT.

The chain is built from TRBV9 and TRBJ1-1; tentative D call: TRBD1 (6 bases). CDR1 is SGDLS, CDR2 YYNGEE, per germline. V shed 0 bases and J shed 5 bases, with 14 bases lying between them. The CDR3 has 15 residues. In DNA, the CDR3 is TGTGCCAGCAGCGTAGATACAGGGCTTGGGACTGAAGCTTTCTTT. It is translated as CASSVDTGLGTEAFF.

The chain is built from TRBV7-3 and TRBJ2-5; the match to TRBD1 covers 8 bases. This CDR3 region has 15 residues. Germline values: CDR1 SGHTA, CDR2 FQGTGA. V was pared by 4 bases and J by 4 bases, with 8 bases of the junction left unmatched. The CDR3: CASSSGQGGGETQYF. CDR3 DNA sequence: TGTGCCAGCAGCTCTGGACAGGGAGGTGGAGAGACCCAGTACTTC.

The DNA of the CDR3 is TGTGCCAGCAGCTCAGAGAGACAGGGGAATTCACCCCTCCACTTT. Amino acid sequence: CASSSERQGNSPLHF. The chain joins TRBV7-2 to TRBJ1-6; TRBD1 aligns across 8 bases. The CDR3 is 15 residues long. The germline V gene encodes CDR1 SGHTA and CDR2 FQGNSA. V dropped 4 bases and J dropped 7; count of bases not matched to a gene: 6.

CDR3 sequence (DNA): TGTGCCTGGAGGGGGGAGGGTAGCAATCAGCCCCAGCATTTT. It translates to CAWRGEGSNQPQHF. The J gene is TRBJ1-5, the V gene TRBV30; D may be TRBD1 (5 bases). The germline V gene has CDR1 GTSNPN and CDR2 SVGIG (reference sequence). The CDR3 loop spans 14 amino acids. V shed 3 bases and J shed 0 bases, with 9 bases lying between them.

The V and J genes are TRBV3-1 (or the pseudogene TRBV3-2) and TRBJ2-2, with 12 positions matching TRBD2. This CDR3 has 18 residues. J was trimmed by 6 bases and V by 1 base; bases with no gene match: 9. Germline CDR1 reads LGHDT; CDR2 reads YNNKEL (reference sequence). CDR3 nucleotides: TGTGCCAGCAGCCAAGCGCTACTAGCGGGAGGCAGGGCCGGGGAGCTGTTTTTT. It encodes CASSQALLAGGRAGELFF.

The chain couples TRBV24-1 to TRBJ1-5; 8 nucleotides match TRBD1. This CDR3 has 15 residues. Germline CDR1 KGHDR, CDR2 SFDVKD. V lost 3 bases and J lost 5; bases outside the gene matches: 5. Written as DNA, the CDR3 is TGTGCCACCAGTGATCCGGGACAGGCTGATCAGCCCCAGCATTTT. This sequence encodes CATSDPGQADQPQHF.

About this clone: Other DNA sequences within the sample encode an identical CDR3. The V gene is TRBV7-2, the J gene TRBJ2-7, with 9 bases that match TRBD1. J lost 2 bases, V lost 5 bases, and 4 bases had no gene match. This CDR3 contains 14 residues. Per germline, CDR1 SGHTA and CDR2 FQGNSA. The CDR3 sequence: CASSPRTGAYEQYF. The CDR3 coding sequence is TGTGCCAGCAGCCCGAGGACAGGGGCCTACGAGCAGTACTTC.

The CDR3 reads CASSPGTGLGSYEQYF. In DNA, the CDR3 is TGTGCCAGCTCACCTGGGACGGGACTCGGTTCCTACGAGCAGTACTTC. The chain combines TRBV18 with TRBJ2-7; D may be TRBD2 (6 bases). The V gene lost 3 bases and the J gene lost 1 base, with 16 bases spanning the gap. The CDR3 has 16 amino acids. Germline CDR1 KGHSH, CDR2 LQKENI.

The gene calls are TRBV2 and TRBJ1-2; TRBD1 is a possible D gene (6 bases). The CDR3 spans 13 residues. CDR1 is SNHLY, CDR2 FYNNEI, per germline. The ends were cut back, 7 bases at V and 4 bases at J, with 13 bases in the middle. CDR3 DNA: TGTGCCAGCACCCAAGTGGACAGCTATGGCTACACCTTC. It translates to CASTQVDSYGYTF.

The V gene is TRBV28, the J gene TRBJ2-7; no definite D call. This CDR3 region has 17 residues. Trimming took off 3 bases at V and 0 bases at J, with 18 bases between the two ends. In germline, CDR1 is MDHEN, CDR2 SYDVKM. The DNA of the CDR3 is TGTGCCAGCAGTTTCCCCGGGTCTCACCCCCTCTCCTACGAGCAGTACTTC. Translation: CASSFPGSHPLSYEQYF.

The chain employs TRBV11-1 and TRBJ2-1, with TRBD2 identical over 12 bases. Germline-derived CDR1 and CDR2 are SGHAT and FQDESV (reference sequence). This CDR3 has 15 residues. Germline trimming cut 5 bases from V and 3 bases from J; bases unmatched to any gene: 2. CDR3 amino acids: CASSPLAGGYNEQFF. CDR3 in DNA: TGTGCCAGCAGCCCACTAGCGGGGGGCTACAATGAGCAGTTCTTC.